This entry describes one T cell receptor (beta chain). Clones were read by immunoSEQ multiplex PCR, and TCRdb kept only the in-frame ones, dropping some. The sample consists of 200,000 to 250,000 clones, roughly 94% of them appearing once. This sample is drawn from a study of control samples from healthy donors and cancer patients. The germline V gene has CDR1 KGHDR and CDR2 SFDVKD. The CDR3 runs 19 residues. Germline trimming cut 4 bases from V and 0 bases from J; bases unmatched to any gene: 9. This sequence joins TRBV24-1 and TRBJ2-2; TRBD1 aligns across 11 bases. Specimen: blood. This TCR was recovered from a man aged 50 to 60 in good health. The CDR3 loop is CATSELGQGAKTNTGELFF. CDR3 nucleotides: TGTGCCACCAGTGAACTTGGACAGGGGGCAAAGACGAACACCGGGGAGCTGTTTTTT.